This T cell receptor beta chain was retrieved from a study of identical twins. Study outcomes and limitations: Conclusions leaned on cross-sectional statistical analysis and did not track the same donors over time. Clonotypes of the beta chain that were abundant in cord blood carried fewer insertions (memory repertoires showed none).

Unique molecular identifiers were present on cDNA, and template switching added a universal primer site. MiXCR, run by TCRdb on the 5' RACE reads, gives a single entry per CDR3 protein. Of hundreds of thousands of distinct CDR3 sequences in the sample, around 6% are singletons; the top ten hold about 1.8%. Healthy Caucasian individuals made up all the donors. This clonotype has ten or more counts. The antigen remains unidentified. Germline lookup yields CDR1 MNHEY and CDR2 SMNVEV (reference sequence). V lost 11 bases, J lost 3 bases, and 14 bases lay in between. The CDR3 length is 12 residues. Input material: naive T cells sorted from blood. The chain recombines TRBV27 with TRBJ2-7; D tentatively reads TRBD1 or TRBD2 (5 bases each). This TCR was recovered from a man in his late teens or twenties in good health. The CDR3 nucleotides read TGTGCCGTTCGGGGCAGCCTCTACGAGCAGTACTTC. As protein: CAVRGSLYEQYF.